Sequencing of this T cell receptor (beta chain) was carried out in a study of blood T cells in healthy people across ages. Study-level results: Changes seen in expanded clonotypes were possibly confounded by donor CMV status left unknown. Age brought a roughly linear fall in TCR beta diversity measured per million T cells.

CDR3 size: 17 residues. Germline V gives CDR1 MDHEN, CDR2 SYDVKM. The V end was cut by 6 bases, the J end by 5 bases, with 25 bases between. Of note for this clonotype: Its antigen is unknown.

With a J-beta primer mix and a sample-barcoded 5' primer, a second PCR ran roughly 6 to 11 cycles. Every single cDNA molecule received a tag from a template-switch adaptor with 12 random nucleotides. TCRdb passed the 5' RACE reads through MiXCR, listing each CDR3 protein once. This table has 1.5 million to 2 million distinct CDR3 sequences, around 35% appearing once. This clonotype was obtained from a woman younger than 45 in good health. Sequencing was performed on blood. The V gene is TRBV28, the J gene TRBJ1-2; D is possibly TRBD1 (5 bases). The CDR3, as DNA: TGTGCCAGCAGCCTACGGCAGTGGGCAGGGCGGGGGTATGGCTACACCTTC. This translates into CASSLRQWAGRGYGYTF.